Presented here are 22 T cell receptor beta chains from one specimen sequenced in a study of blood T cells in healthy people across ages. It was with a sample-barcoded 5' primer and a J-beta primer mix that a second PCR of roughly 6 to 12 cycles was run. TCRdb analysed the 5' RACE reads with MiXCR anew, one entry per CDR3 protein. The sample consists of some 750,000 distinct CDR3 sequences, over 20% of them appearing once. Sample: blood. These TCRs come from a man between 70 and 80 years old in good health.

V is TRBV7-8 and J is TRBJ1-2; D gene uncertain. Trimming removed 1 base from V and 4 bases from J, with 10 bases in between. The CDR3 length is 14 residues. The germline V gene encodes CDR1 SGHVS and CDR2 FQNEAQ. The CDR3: CASSLVSVPYGYTF. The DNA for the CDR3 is TGTGCCAGCAGCTTAGTTTCAGTCCCCTATGGCTACACCTTC. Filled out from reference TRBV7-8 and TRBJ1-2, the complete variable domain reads GAGVSQSPRYKVAKRGQDVALRCDPISGHVSLFWYQQALGQGPEFLTYFQNEAQLDKSGLPSDRFFAERPEGSVSTLKIQRTQQEDSAVYLCASSLVSVPYGYTFGSGTRLTVV.

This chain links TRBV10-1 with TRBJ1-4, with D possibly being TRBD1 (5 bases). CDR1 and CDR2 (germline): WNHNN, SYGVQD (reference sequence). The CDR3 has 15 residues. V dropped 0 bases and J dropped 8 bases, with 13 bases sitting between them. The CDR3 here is CASSESGQTVEKLFF. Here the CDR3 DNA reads TGCGCCAGCAGTGAGTCGGGGCAAACAGTCGAAAAACTGTTTTTT.

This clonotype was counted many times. CDR3 sequence: CASSQQKGAETQYF. DNA for the CDR3: TGCGCCAGCAGCCAACAAAAGGGGGCAGAGACCCAGTACTTC. The gene calls are TRBV4-3 and TRBJ2-5; TRBD1 matches 7 bases. V lost 2 bases and J lost 4; bases outside the gene matches: 4. There are 14 residues in the CDR3. Germline lookup yields CDR1 LGHNA and CDR2 YSLEER.

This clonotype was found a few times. As DNA, the CDR3 is TGCGCCAGCAGCCCCCAAAAGACAGCCTACGAGCAGTACTTC. Translated: CASSPQKTAYEQYF. The rearrangement uses TRBV5-1 and TRBJ2-7; weak D call: TRBD1 (5 bases). Trimming left V 4 bases short and J 2 bases short, with 13 bases between. The germline gives CDR1 SGHRS, CDR2 YFSETQ. The CDR3 runs to 14 residues.

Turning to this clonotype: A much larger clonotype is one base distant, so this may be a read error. The CDR3 region is CASSLVGAKNIQHF. The CDR3 region has the DNA TGTGCCAGCAGCTTAGTGGGGGCCAAAAACATTCAGCACTTC. J is TRBJ2-4 and V is TRBV13; perhaps TRBD1 as D (6 bases). Germline values: CDR1 PRHDT, CDR2 FYEKMQ (reference sequence). The CDR3 covers 14 residues.

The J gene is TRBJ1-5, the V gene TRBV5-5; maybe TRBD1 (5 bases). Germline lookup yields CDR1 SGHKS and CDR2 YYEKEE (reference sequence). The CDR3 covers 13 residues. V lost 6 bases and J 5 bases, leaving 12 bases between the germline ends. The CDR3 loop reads CASTKGFDQPQHF. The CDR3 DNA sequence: TGTGCCAGCACCAAGGGGTTTGATCAGCCCCAGCATTTT.

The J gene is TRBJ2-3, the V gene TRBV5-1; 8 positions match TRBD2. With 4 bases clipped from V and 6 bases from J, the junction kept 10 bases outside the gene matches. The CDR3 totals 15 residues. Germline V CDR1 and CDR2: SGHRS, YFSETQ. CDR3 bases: TGCGCCAGCAGCACCGAACGGGGGGGCCGGGATACGCAGTATTTT. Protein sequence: CASSTERGGRDTQYF.

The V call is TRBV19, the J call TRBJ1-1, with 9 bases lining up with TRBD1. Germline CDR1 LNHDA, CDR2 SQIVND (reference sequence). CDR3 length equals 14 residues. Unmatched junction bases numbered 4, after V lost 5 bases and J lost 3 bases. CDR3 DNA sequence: TGTGCCAGTAGTCAACAGGGGGCCGACACTGAAGCTTTCTTT. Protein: CASSQQGADTEAFF.

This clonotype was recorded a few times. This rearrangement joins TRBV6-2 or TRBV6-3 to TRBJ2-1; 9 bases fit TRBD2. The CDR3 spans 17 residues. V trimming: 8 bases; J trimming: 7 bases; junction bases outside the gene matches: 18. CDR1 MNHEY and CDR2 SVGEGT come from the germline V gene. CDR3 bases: TGTGCCAGCCGTGACGGGCAGCCGGGACTAGCAAAGAATGAGCAGTTCTTC. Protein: CASRDGQPGLAKNEQFF.

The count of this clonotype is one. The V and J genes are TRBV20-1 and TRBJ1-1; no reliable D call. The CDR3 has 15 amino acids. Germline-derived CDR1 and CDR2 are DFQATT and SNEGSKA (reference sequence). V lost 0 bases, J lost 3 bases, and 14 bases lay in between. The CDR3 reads CSAREDSGSHTEAFF. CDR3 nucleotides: TGCAGTGCTAGAGAGGACTCCGGGAGCCACACTGAAGCTTTCTTT.

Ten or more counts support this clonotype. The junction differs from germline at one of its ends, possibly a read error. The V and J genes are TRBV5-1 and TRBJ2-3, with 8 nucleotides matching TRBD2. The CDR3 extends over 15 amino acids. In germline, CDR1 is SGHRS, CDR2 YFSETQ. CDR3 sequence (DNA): TGTGCCAGCAGCTTAGGACTAGCCGGCACAGATACGCAGTATTTT. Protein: CASSLGLAGTDTQYF.

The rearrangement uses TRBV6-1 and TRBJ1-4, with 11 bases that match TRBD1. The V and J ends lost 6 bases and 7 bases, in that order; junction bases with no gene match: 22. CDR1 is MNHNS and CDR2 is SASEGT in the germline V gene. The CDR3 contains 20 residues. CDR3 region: CASRPRGGQGARMSLEKLFF. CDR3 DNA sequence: TGTGCCAGCAGGCCCCGGGGTGGACAGGGGGCGCGAATGTCTCTTGAAAAACTGTTTTTT.

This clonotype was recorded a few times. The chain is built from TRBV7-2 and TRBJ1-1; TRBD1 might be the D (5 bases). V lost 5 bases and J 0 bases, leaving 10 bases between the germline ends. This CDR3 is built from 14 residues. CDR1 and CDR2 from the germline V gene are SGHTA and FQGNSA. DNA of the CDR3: TGTGCCAGCAGCAAACAGGCCATGAACACTGAAGCTTTCTTT. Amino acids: CASSKQAMNTEAFF.

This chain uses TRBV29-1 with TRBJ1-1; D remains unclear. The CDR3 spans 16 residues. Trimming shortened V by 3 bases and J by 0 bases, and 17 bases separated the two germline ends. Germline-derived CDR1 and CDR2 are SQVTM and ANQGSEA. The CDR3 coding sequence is TGCAGCGTTGACCGGGTCGGACGGAGACTGAACACTGAAGCTTTCTTT. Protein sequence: CSVDRVGRRLNTEAFF.

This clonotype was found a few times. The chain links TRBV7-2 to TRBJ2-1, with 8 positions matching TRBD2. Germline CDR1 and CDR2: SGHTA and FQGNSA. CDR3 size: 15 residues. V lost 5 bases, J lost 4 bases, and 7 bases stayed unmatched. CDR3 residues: CASSHGTSRYNEQFF. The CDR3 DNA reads TGTGCCAGCAGCCACGGGACTAGTCGGTACAATGAGCAGTTCTTC. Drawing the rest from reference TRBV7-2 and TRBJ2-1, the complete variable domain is GAGVSQSPSNKVTEKGKDVELRCDPISGHTALYWYRQSLGQGLEFLIYFQGNSAPDKSGLPSDRFSAERTGGSVSTLTIQRTQQEDSAVYLCASSHGTSRYNEQFFGPGTRLTVL.

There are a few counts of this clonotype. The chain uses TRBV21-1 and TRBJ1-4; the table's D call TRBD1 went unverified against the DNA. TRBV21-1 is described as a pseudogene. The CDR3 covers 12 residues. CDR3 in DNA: TGCCCCAGGGGCGTGACTAATGAAAAACTGTTTTTT. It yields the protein CPRGVTNEKLFF.

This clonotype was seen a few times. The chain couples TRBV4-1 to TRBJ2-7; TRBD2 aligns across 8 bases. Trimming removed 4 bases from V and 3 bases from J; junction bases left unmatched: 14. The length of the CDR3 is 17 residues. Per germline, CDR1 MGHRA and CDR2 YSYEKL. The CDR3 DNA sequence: TGCGCCAGCAGCCTAACCCCGCGGACCGGGACTAGCTACGAGCAGTACTTC. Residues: CASSLTPRTGTSYEQYF.

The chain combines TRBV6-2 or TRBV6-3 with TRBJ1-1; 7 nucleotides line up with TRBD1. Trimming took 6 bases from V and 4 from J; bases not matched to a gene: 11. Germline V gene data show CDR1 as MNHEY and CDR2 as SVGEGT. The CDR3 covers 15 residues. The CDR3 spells CASRRQGMGTTEAFF. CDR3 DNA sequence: TGTGCCAGCAGAAGACAGGGAATGGGGACCACTGAAGCTTTCTTT.

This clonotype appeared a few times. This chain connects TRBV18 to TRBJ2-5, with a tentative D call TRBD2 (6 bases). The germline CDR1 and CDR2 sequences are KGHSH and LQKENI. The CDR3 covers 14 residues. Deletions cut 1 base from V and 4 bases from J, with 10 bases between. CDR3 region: CASSPRRDRETQYF. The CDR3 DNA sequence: TGTGCCAGCTCACCACGGCGGGATAGAGAGACCCAGTACTTC.

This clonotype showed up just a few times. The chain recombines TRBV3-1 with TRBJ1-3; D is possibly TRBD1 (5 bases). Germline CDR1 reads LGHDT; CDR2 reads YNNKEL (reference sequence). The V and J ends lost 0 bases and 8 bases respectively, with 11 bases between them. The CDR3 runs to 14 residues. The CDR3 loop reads CASSQDSREDTIYF. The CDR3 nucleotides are TGTGCCAGCAGCCAAGATAGCAGGGAGGACACCATATATTTT.

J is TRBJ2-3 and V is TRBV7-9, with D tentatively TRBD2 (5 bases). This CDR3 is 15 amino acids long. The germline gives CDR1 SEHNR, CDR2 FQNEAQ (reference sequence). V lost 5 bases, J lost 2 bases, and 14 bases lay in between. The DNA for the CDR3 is TGTGCCAGCAGCCCCGGACTGGGCCCCACAGATACGCAGTATTTT. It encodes CASSPGLGPTDTQYF.

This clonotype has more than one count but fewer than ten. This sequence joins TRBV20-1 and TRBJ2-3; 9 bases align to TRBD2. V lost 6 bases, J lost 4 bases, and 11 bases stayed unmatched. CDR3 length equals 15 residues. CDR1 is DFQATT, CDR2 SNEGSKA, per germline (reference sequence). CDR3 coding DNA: TGCAGTGCCGGTTGGGCGGGAGGGCCGTCAGATACGCAGTATTTT. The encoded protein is CSAGWAGGPSDTQYF.